This TCR beta chain was retrieved from a study of beta chain features in type 1 diabetes. On the study more broadly: Investigators examined some 100,000,000 sorted cells across all samples. Points from the study as a whole: TCRB CDR3s from Type 1 diabetes patients were moderately but significantly shorter in all four CD4+ subsets. Compared with healthy donors, patients appeared to share more similar naive, central memory and regulatory TCRB repertoires.

CD45RO/CCR7/CD25/CD127/CD95/CD27 sorting isolated CD4+ naive, central memory, regulatory and stem cell-like memory cells. Sorting produced populations that all topped 98% purity. Remarks on this clone: Its antigen is currently unknown.

Of the isolated RNA, all was reverse transcribed, and so the sequenced material was expressed TCRB transcripts. The protocol was immunoSEQ multiplex PCR, while the TCRdb copy is restricted to in-frame clones and leaves out a portion. The sample has fewer than 18,000 clones; around 69% are singletons. Germline CDR1 reads MNHEY; CDR2 reads SMNVEV (reference sequence). Trimming took 6 bases from V and 4 from J; bases not matched to a gene: 11. The CDR3 loop spans 15 amino acids. The sequence was collected from a woman under 30 with type 1 diabetes. Sequencing input: stem cell memory CD4+ T cells from blood. This chain joins TRBV27 and TRBJ1-2; 7 nucleotides align to TRBD1. CDR3 residues: CASRVTQGGSYGYTF. The CDR3 bases are TGTGCCAGCAGAGTTACCCAAGGGGGCAGCTATGGCTACACCTTC.